Below are 32 T cell receptor beta chains sequenced from a single sample in a study of cytomegalovirus exposure and HLA in healthy donors. Only in-frame clones appear in the TCRdb table, and some are missing; sequencing was by immunoSEQ multiplex PCR. Altogether about 200,000 clones are present, 84% being singletons, with the ten largest covering roughly 12%. Specimen: PBMCs. These receptors came from a woman in her twenties or thirties in good health and CMV-seropositive.

The chain is built from TRBV19 and TRBJ2-6, with 14 bases matching TRBD2. The germline gives CDR1 LNHDA, CDR2 SQIVND (reference sequence). V trimming: 6 bases; J trimming: 2 bases; junction bases outside the gene matches: 6. The CDR3 has 18 amino acids. The CDR3 loop reads CASSQGLAGEAGANVLTF. CDR3 nucleotide sequence: TGTGCCAGTAGCCAGGGACTAGCGGGAGAGGCTGGGGCCAACGTCCTGACTTTC.

The chain combines TRBV27 with TRBJ1-5, with 9 bases lining up with TRBD1. Per germline, CDR1 MNHEY and CDR2 SMNVEV (reference sequence). The CDR3 covers 16 residues. The trim removed 4 bases at V and 5 bases at J, leaving 9 bases unmatched. The CDR3 is CASSSTGTGWDQPQHF. The DNA for the CDR3 is TGTGCCAGCAGTTCGACCGGGACAGGGTGGGATCAGCCCCAGCATTTT.

The chain has TRBV6-6 and TRBJ2-6; D gene uncertain. This CDR3 has 16 amino acids. Germline-derived CDR1 and CDR2 are MNHNY and SVGAGI (reference sequence). With 0 bases removed from V and 2 bases from J, the gap between germline ends came to 8 bases. The CDR3 spells CASSYSNTAGANVLTF. CDR3 sequence (DNA): TGTGCCAGCAGTTACTCGAATACAGCTGGGGCCAACGTCCTGACTTTC.

The chain recombines TRBV6-4 with TRBJ2-1; 13 nucleotides line up with TRBD2. The CDR3 has 15 residues. Germline CDR1 reads MRHNA; CDR2 reads SNTAGT. V lost 6 bases, J lost 10 bases, and 9 bases stayed unmatched. CDR3 nucleotide sequence: TGTGCCAGCAGAATACTAGCGGGAGGGCTTAACGAGCAGTTCTTC. Protein product: CASRILAGGLNEQFF.

The chain carries TRBV2 and TRBJ2-2; 8 nucleotides agree with TRBD2. The length of the CDR3 is 14 residues. V was clipped by 6 bases and J by 7 bases; unmatched bases: 7. Germline V gene lookup returns CDR1 SNHLY and CDR2 FYNNEI. CDR3: CASRREGLDGELFF. The CDR3, as DNA: TGTGCCAGCAGACGGGAGGGCCTCGACGGGGAGCTGTTTTTT.

This rearrangement joins TRBV14 to TRBJ1-1, with unresolved D. The CDR3 has 10 residues. Trimming cost V 0 bases and J 13 bases, with 6 bases left between them. CDR1 and CDR2 (germline): SGHDN, FVKESK. This chain's CDR3 is CASSQETVFF. The CDR3 coding sequence is TGTGCCAGCAGCCAAGAAACGGTTTTCTTT. The whole variable domain, filled in from reference TRBV14 and TRBJ1-1, reads EAGVTQFPSHSVIEKGQTVTLRCDPISGHDNLYWYRRVMGKEIKFLLHFVKESKQDESGMPNNRFLAERTGGTYSTLKVQPAELEDSGVYFCASSQETVFFGQGTRLTVV.

This clone was counted a single time. The rearrangement uses TRBV27 and TRBJ2-1; 9 positions match TRBD2. Germline-derived CDR1 and CDR2 are MNHEY and SMNVEV (reference sequence). The V segment lost 2 bases and the J segment 2 bases; nucleotides outside the gene matches: 4. The CDR3 length is 16 residues. CDR3 DNA: TGTGCCAGCAGTTTACATAGCGGGAGTGCCTACAATGAGCAGTTCTTC. The encoded protein is CASSLHSGSAYNEQFF.

This chain uses TRBV4-1 with TRBJ2-7; 10 bases align to TRBD2. This CDR3 is 15 amino acids long. From germline, CDR1 is MGHRA and CDR2 YSYEKL. With V trimmed by 1 base and J by 0 bases, 0 bases remained unmatched. The CDR3 DNA reads TGCGCCAGCAGCCAAGCTAGCGGGAGCTCCTACGAGCAGTACTTC. Protein product: CASSQASGSSYEQYF.

The V gene is TRBV2, the J gene TRBJ1-1; perhaps TRBD1 as D (6 bases). V lost 3 bases, J lost 8 bases, and 10 bases lay in between. Germline V gene data show CDR1 as SNHLY and CDR2 as FYNNEI. CDR3 length: 12 amino acids. CDR3 in DNA: TGTGCCAGCAGTGACAGGACAGAGGAAGCTTTCTTT. Its translation: CASSDRTEEAFF.

The genes are TRBV10-3 and TRBJ1-1; 8 nucleotides agree with TRBD1. The trim removed 2 bases at V and 1 base at J, leaving 3 bases unmatched. CDR3 length equals 15 residues. Germline lookup yields CDR1 ENHRY and CDR2 SYGVKD. CDR3 sequence reads: CAISEAGGANTEAFF. In nucleotides, the CDR3 is TGTGCCATCAGTGAGGCAGGGGGCGCGAACACTGAAGCTTTCTTT.

This clone appeared a single time. This sequence joins TRBV9 and TRBJ1-1; no definite D call. The CDR3 is 15 residues long. The V gene lost 0 bases and the J gene lost 10 bases, with 19 bases spanning the gap. Looked up from germline, CDR1 is SGDLS and CDR2 is YYNGEE. The CDR3 DNA reads as TGTGCCAGCAGCGTAGGCCTCCGGGGAGGTTCATCAGCTTTCTTT. It translates to CASSVGLRGGSSAFF.

This clone came up a few times. This chain connects TRBV29-1 to TRBJ2-7, with 12 nucleotides matching TRBD2. Per the germline V gene, CDR1 is SQVTM and CDR2 is ANQGSEA. The CDR3 extends over 15 amino acids. Trimming took 5 bases from V and 4 from J; bases not matched to a gene: 9. The CDR3: CSVRGGLAGRYEQYF. In nucleotides, the CDR3 is TGCAGCGTTCGAGGCGGACTAGCGGGAAGATACGAGCAGTACTTC.

In DNA, the CDR3 is TGTGCCAGCAGTCCGTGGGGTAGCGGGAGTTACGAGCAGTACTTC. Amino acids: CASSPWGSGSYEQYF. The V and J genes are TRBV27 and TRBJ2-7; TRBD2 agrees at 9 bases. CDR1 MNHEY and CDR2 SMNVEV come from the germline V gene (reference sequence). J was trimmed by 4 bases and V by 5 bases; bases with no gene match: 9. This CDR3 region has 15 residues.

V gene TRBV18 combines with J gene TRBJ2-5; 7 positions match TRBD2. The V gene's germline CDR1 is KGHSH and CDR2 LQKENI. Trimming took 6 bases from V and 5 from J; bases not matched to a gene: 12. The CDR3 totals 15 residues. The DNA for the CDR3 is TGTGCCAGCTCCCCGGTCGCGGGAGTAGGCGAGACCCAGTACTTC. It is translated as CASSPVAGVGETQYF.

This clone was found a few times. The chain links TRBV4-1 to TRBJ1-2, with a possible D match to TRBD1 (5 bases). Germline V gene data show CDR1 as MGHRA and CDR2 as YSYEKL. The CDR3 runs to 14 residues. Trimming stripped 0 bases from V and 7 bases from J, with 12 bases between. DNA of the CDR3: TGCGCCAGCAGCCAAGATTGGCAGGGTTCTGGCTACACCTTC. Its translation is CASSQDWQGSGYTF.

V is TRBV10-3 and J is TRBJ2-2, with D possibly being TRBD1 (5 bases). V was trimmed by 10 bases and J by 4 bases, leaving 16 bases between them. The CDR3 sequence is 14 residues long. Germline V gene data show CDR1 as ENHRY and CDR2 as SYGVKD. The CDR3 DNA follows: TGTGCCACCCGAACAGACAGACTCACCGGGGAGCTGTTTTTT. It yields the protein CATRTDRLTGELFF.

This CDR3 reads CASSLRTGQKLFF. The CDR3 coding sequence is TGTGCCAGCAGCCTCAGGACAGGGCAAAAACTGTTTTTT. The chain uses TRBV14 and TRBJ1-4; 8 nucleotides agree with TRBD1. In germline, CDR1 is SGHDN, CDR2 FVKESK. There are 13 residues in the CDR3. Losses at the gene ends were 4 bases for V and 9 bases for J; bases not matched to a gene: 4.

This CDR3 is CASSLEQTGELFF. CDR3 coding DNA: TGTGCCAGCAGCTTAGAACAGACCGGGGAGCTGTTTTTT. The genes are TRBV11-3 and TRBJ2-2; D remains ambiguous. CDR3 size: 13 residues. V dropped 0 bases and J dropped 5 bases, with 4 bases sitting between them. CDR1 is SGHNT, CDR2 YENEEA, per germline.

The chain joins TRBV2 to TRBJ1-1; TRBD1 is a possible D gene (6 bases). V lost 6 bases and J 6 bases, leaving 14 bases between the germline ends. This CDR3 region has 13 residues. Germline CDR1 and CDR2: SNHLY and FYNNEI. CDR3 DNA: TGTGCCAGCAGCATACAGGGTCAGGCTGAAGCTTTCTTT. The encoded protein is CASSIQGQAEAFF.

The chain has TRBV2 and TRBJ1-2; 10 bases align to TRBD1. The ends lost 4 bases at V and 4 bases at J; junction bases unmatched: 3. This CDR3 is 14 amino acids long. CDR1 is SNHLY and CDR2 is FYNNEI in the germline V gene. The CDR3 reads CASSVTGGVYGYTF. DNA of the CDR3: TGTGCCAGCAGTGTGACAGGGGGCGTCTATGGCTACACCTTC.

The chain recombines TRBV29-1 with TRBJ2-5; D gene uncertain. V gave up 6 bases and J gave up 3 bases, with 8 bases separating them. There are 11 residues in the CDR3. Germline V gene sequence: CDR1 SQVTM, CDR2 ANQGSEA. CDR3 amino acids: CSVIEKETQYF. The DNA for the CDR3 is TGCAGCGTGATAGAAAAAGAGACCCAGTACTTC.

The chain employs TRBV27 and TRBJ2-7; D might be TRBD1 (6 bases). The V and J ends lost 3 bases and 3 bases respectively, with 15 bases between them. The CDR3 is 15 amino acids. The germline V gene has CDR1 MNHEY and CDR2 SMNVEV (reference sequence). CDR3 in amino acids: CASSFIGQNHYEQYF. CDR3 nucleotides: TGTGCCAGCAGTTTCATCGGACAGAACCACTACGAGCAGTACTTC.

This rearrangement joins TRBV6-1 to TRBJ1-1, with D unclear. Trimming left V 2 bases short and J 1 base short, with 14 bases between. The CDR3 runs 16 residues. Germline loops: CDR1 MNHNS, CDR2 SASEGT. CDR3 sequence reads: CASSERVGQPNTEAFF. For the CDR3, the DNA is TGTGCCAGCAGTGAACGTGTTGGGCAGCCGAACACTGAAGCTTTCTTT.

The chain carries TRBV11-2 and TRBJ2-1; no firm D call. Per the germline V gene, CDR1 is SGHAT and CDR2 is FQNNGV. Between the trimmed V and J ends, which lost 4 bases and 7 bases, there was a span of 8 bases. The CDR3 length is 12 residues. CDR3 in DNA: TGTGCCAGCAGCTCCCAGGCGAATGAGCAGTTCTTC. Translated, it gives CASSSQANEQFF.

CDR3 amino acids: CATRGTKAGEWGEQFF. For the CDR3, the DNA is TGTGCCACCAGAGGGACCAAGGCGGGAGAGTGGGGTGAGCAGTTCTTC. The chain couples TRBV15 to TRBJ2-1; TRBD2 agrees at 7 bases. The ends lost 6 bases at V and 9 bases at J; junction bases unmatched: 17. The CDR3 is 16 residues long. Per germline, CDR1 LNHNV and CDR2 YYDKDF (reference sequence).

This sequence joins TRBV9 and TRBJ2-7; TRBD1 is a possible D gene (5 bases). Trimming took off 1 base at V and 2 bases at J, with 13 bases between the two ends. This CDR3 contains 15 residues. Germline V gene data show CDR1 as SGDLS and CDR2 as YYNGEE. CDR3 bases: TGTGCCAGCAGCGTAAATTCCCAGGGTCCCTACGAGCAGTACTTC. Protein product: CASSVNSQGPYEQYF.

The chain couples TRBV28 to TRBJ2-5, with TRBD2 matching 7 bases. Germline V lookup: CDR1 MDHEN, CDR2 SYDVKM. This CDR3 has 15 residues. V shed 3 bases, J shed 5 bases, and the junction held 9 bases outside the gene matches. In DNA, the CDR3 is TGTGCCAGCAGTTTCCCTCTCAGCGGGACGGAGACCCAGTACTTC. Translating it yields CASSFPLSGTETQYF.

This clone appeared a few times. This chain connects TRBV27 to TRBJ1-4, with D possibly being TRBD1 (6 bases). CDR1 and CDR2 from the germline V gene are MNHEY and SMNVEV (reference sequence). CDR3 length: 14 amino acids. Trimming removed 6 bases at V and 8 bases at J, with 16 bases between. This chain's CDR3 is CASSADRFGEKLFF. For the CDR3, the DNA is TGTGCCAGCAGCGCTGACAGGTTCGGCGAAAAACTGTTTTTT.

The chain is built from TRBV6-4 and TRBJ2-3; 9 positions match TRBD1. V dropped 8 bases and J dropped 2; count of bases not matched to a gene: 8. CDR3 length: 15 residues. CDR1 and CDR2 from the germline V gene are MRHNA and SNTAGT. In DNA, the CDR3 is TGTGCCAGCGCCGAGGGACAGGGCCTCACAGATACGCAGTATTTT. This encodes CASAEGQGLTDTQYF.

The chain is built from TRBV9 and TRBJ2-1; 10 bases align to TRBD2. Germline assignment: CDR1 SGDLS and CDR2 YYNGEE. V trimming: 0 bases; J trimming: 14 bases; junction bases outside the gene matches: 8. The CDR3 runs to 14 residues. CDR3 protein: CASSVGLAGESEFF. DNA of the CDR3: TGTGCCAGCAGCGTAGGGCTAGCGGGAGAATCGGAGTTCTTC. Variable domain in full (rest from reference TRBV9 and TRBJ2-1): DSGVTQTPKHLITATGQRVTLRCSPRSGDLSVYWYQQSLDQGLQFLIQYYNGEERAKGNILERFSAQQFPDLHSELNLSSLELGDSALYFCASSVGLAGESEFFGPGTRLTVL.

The chain carries TRBV6-6 and TRBJ2-7; D is possibly TRBD1 (5 bases). Trimming pared 7 bases from V and 3 bases from J, leaving 13 bases between. Germline V lookup: CDR1 MNHNY, CDR2 SVGAGI (reference sequence). The CDR3 is 13 amino acids. The CDR3 loop reads CASTDIPDYEQYF. Here the CDR3 DNA reads TGTGCCAGCACGGACATTCCGGACTACGAGCAGTACTTC.

This chain connects TRBV28 to TRBJ1-1; 7 bases map to TRBD1. Germline CDR1 and CDR2: MDHEN and SYDVKM. CDR3 length equals 11 residues. The J segment lost 4 bases and the V segment lost 8 bases, leaving 1 base of the junction unmatched. The DNA for the CDR3 is TGTGCCAGCGCAGGGGGCACTGAAGCTTTCTTT. Translated, it gives CASAGGTEAFF. Full variable domain (remainder filled in from reference TRBV28 and TRBJ1-1): DVKVTQSSRYLVKRTGEKVFLECVQDMDHENMFWYRQDPGLGLRLIYFSYDVKMKEKGDIPEGYSVSREKKERFSLILESASTNQTSMYLCASAGGTEAFFGQGTRLTVV.